This T cell receptor (beta chain) came from a study of blood T cell repertoires in COVID-19. This CDR3 is 15 amino acids long. Looked up from germline, CDR1 is LNHDA and CDR2 is SQIVND (reference sequence). Trimming at V came to 4 bases and at J to 5 bases, leaving 5 bases not matched to a gene. TCRdb's table, derived via immunoSEQ multiplex PCR, lists solely in-frame clones and lacks some. The table lists about 50,000 clones, around nine tenths of them singletons, with roughly 9.7% in the top ten. Material for sequencing was peripheral blood. The chain combines TRBV19 with TRBJ1-4; TRBD1 matches 9 bases. This clonotype originated in a woman of 80 years or more with acute or convalescent COVID-19. CDR3 DNA sequence: TGTGCCAGTAGTAGGTGGACAGGGGCAAATGAAAAACTGTTTTTT. Encoded protein: CASSRWTGANEKLFF.